This T cell receptor beta chain was found in a study of vaccination and CD4 T cells after COVID-19. This CDR3 spans 12 amino acids. Trimming took 6 bases from V and 6 from J, leaving 11 bases between them. CDR1 MDHEN and CDR2 SYDVKM come from the germline V gene. Sequenced with the Oncomine TCR Beta short-read assay was DNA taken from cultured CD4+ T cells. TCRdb re-called the PCR reads with MiXCR, one entry per CDR3 protein. The sample records tens of thousands of distinct CDR3 sequences, over 40% being singletons. The treatment denotes: roughly ten-day PBMC culture with coronavirus spike peptide pools or control peptides (ViraFEST assay). Overall study results and limits: Of the reactive clones in convalescent patients, a median roughly 86% showed up only post-vaccination.

As concerns this clonotype: What it binds is not known.

This receptor was obtained from a human donor who had recovered from COVID-19. The sequenced sample consisted of CD4+ T cells from blood, cultured in vitro. The gene calls are TRBV28 and TRBJ1-1; TRBD1 is a possible D gene (5 bases). CDR3 loop: CASSQGGAEAFF. CDR3 nucleotides: TGTGCCAGCAGCCAGGGAGGGGCTGAAGCTTTCTTT.